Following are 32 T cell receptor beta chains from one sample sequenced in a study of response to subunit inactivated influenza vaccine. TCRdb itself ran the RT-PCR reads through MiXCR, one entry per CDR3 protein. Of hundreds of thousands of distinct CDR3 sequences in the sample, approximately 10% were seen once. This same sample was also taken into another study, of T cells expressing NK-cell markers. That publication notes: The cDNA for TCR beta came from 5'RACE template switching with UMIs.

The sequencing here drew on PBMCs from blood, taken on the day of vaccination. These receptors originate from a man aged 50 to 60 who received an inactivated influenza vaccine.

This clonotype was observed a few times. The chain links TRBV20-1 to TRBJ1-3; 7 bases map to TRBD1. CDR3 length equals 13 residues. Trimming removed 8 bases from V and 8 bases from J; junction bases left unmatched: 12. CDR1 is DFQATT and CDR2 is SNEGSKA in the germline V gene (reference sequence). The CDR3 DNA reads TGCAGTAGACCTCAACAGGGGACGGACACCATATATTTT. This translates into CSRPQQGTDTIYF.

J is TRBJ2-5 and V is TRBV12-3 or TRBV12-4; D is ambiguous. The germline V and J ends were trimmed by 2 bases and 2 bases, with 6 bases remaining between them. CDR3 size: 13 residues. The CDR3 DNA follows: TGTGCCAGCAGTTTAAAAGCTCAAGAGACCCAGTACTTC. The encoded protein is CASSLKAQETQYF.

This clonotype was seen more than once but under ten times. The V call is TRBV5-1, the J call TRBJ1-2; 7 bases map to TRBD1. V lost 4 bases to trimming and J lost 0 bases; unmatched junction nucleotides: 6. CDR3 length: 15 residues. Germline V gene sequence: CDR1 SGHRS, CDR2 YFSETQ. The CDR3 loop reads CASSAGQAANYGYTF. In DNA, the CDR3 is TGCGCCAGCAGCGCTGGACAGGCGGCTAACTATGGCTACACCTTC.

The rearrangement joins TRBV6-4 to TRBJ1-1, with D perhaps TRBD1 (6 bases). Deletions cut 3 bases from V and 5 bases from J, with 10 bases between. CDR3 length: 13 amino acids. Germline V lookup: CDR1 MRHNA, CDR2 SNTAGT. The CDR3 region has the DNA TGTGCCAGCAGTGAATATAGGGGGACTGAAGCTTTCTTT. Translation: CASSEYRGTEAFF.

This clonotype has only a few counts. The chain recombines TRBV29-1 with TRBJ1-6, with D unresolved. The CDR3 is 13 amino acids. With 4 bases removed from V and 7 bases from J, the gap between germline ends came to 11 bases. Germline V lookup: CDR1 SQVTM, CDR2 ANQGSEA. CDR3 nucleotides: TGCAGCGTTGGGATCACCAGCAATTCACCCCTCCACTTT. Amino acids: CSVGITSNSPLHF.

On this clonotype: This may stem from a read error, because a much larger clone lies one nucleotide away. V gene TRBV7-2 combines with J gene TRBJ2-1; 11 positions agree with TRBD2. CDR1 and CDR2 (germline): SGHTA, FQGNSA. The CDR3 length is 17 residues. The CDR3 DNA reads TGTGCCAGCAGCCTCACTAGCGGGGGTAGGTCCTACCATGAGCAGTTCTTC. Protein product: CASSLTSGGRSYHEQFF.

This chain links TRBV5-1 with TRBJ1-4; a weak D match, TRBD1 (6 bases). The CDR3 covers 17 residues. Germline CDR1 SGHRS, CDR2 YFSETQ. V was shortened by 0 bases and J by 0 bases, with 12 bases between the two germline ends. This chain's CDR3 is CASSLGQGIATNEKLFF. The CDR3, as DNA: TGCGCCAGCAGCTTGGGGCAGGGGATTGCAACTAATGAAAAACTGTTTTTT.

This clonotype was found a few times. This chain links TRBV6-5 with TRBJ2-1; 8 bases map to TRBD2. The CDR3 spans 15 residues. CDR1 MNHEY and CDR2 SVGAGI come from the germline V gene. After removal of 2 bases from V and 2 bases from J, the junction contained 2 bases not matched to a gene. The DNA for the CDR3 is TGTGCCAGCAGTTACCTAGCGGGTACCTACAATGAGCAGTTCTTC. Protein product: CASSYLAGTYNEQFF.

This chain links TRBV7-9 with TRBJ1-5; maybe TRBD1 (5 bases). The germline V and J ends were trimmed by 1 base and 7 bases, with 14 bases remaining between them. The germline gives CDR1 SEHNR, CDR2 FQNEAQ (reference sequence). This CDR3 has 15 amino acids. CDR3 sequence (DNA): TGTGCCAGCAGCTTAGAATTGGGGACTAACCAGCCCCAGCATTTT. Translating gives CASSLELGTNQPQHF.

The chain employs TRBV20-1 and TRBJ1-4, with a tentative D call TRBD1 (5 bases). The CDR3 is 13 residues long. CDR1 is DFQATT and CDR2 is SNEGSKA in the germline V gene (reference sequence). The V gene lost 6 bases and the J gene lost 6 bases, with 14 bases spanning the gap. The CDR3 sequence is CSAIGQFDEKLFF. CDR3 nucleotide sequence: TGCAGTGCGATTGGACAATTTGATGAAAAACTGTTTTTT.

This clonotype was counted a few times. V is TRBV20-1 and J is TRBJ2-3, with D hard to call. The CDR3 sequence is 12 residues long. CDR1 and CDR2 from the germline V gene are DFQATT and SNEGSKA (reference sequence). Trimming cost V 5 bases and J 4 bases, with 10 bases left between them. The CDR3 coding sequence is TGCAGTGCTGATCTGTCTTCAGATACGCAGTATTTT. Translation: CSADLSSDTQYF.

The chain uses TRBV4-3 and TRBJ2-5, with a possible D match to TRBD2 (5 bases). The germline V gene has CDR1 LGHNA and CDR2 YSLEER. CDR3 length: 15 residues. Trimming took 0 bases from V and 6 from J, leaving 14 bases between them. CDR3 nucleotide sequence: TGCGCCAGCAGCCAAGACCACCTAGGGAGAAAGACCCAGTACTTC. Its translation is CASSQDHLGRKTQYF.

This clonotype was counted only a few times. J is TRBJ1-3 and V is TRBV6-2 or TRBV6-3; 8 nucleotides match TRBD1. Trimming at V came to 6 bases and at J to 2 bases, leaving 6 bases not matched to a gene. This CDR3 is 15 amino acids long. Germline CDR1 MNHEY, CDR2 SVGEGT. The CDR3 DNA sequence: TGTGCCAGCAGACCGACAGGGGAAACTGGAAACACCATATATTTT. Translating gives CASRPTGETGNTIYF.

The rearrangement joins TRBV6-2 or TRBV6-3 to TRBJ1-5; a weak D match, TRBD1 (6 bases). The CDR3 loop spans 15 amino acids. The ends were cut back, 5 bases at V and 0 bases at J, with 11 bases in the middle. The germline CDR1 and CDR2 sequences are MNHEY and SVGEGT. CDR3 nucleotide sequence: TGTGCCAGCAGTCGGACAGAGAATAGCAATCAGCCCCAGCATTTT. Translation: CASSRTENSNQPQHF.

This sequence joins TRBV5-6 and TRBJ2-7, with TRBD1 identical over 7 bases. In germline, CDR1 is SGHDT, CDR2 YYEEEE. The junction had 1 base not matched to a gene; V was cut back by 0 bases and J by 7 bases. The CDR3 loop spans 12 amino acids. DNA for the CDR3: TGTGCCAGCAGCTTGGAACAGGGGGAGCAGTACTTC. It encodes CASSLEQGEQYF.

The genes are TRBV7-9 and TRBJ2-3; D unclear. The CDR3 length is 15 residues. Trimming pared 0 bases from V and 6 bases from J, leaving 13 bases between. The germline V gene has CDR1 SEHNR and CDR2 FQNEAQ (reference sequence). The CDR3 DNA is TGTGCCAGCAGCTTAGCGGCTGTCGAGCGTGATACGCAGTATTTT. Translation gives CASSLAAVERDTQYF.

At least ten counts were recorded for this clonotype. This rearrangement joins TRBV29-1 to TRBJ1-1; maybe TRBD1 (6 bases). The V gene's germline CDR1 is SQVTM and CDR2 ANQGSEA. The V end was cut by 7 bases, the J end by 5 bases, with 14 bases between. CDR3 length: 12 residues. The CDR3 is CSAVTGLTEAFF. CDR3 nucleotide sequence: TGCAGCGCGGTAACAGGGTTAACTGAAGCTTTCTTT. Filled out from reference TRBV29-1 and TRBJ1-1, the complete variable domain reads SAVISQKPSRDICQRGTSLTIQCQVDSQVTMMFWYRQQPGQSLTLIATANQGSEATYESGFVIDKFPISRPNLTFSTLTVSNMSPEDSSIYLCSAVTGLTEAFFGQGTRLTVV.

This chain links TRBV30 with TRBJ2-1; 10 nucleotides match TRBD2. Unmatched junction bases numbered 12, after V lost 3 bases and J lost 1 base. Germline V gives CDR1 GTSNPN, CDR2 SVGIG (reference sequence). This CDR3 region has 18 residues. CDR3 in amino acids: CAWRPGLAFPSSYNEQFF. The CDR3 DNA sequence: TGTGCCTGGAGGCCGGGACTAGCGTTCCCCTCATCCTACAATGAGCAGTTCTTC.

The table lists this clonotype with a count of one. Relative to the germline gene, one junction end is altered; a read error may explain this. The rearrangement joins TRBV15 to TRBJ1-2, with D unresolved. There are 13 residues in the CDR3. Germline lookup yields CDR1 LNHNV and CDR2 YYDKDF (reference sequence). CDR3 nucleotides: TGTGCCACCAGCAGAGAAGGCCTTGGCAGAGCCAACTTC. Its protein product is CATSREGLGRANF.

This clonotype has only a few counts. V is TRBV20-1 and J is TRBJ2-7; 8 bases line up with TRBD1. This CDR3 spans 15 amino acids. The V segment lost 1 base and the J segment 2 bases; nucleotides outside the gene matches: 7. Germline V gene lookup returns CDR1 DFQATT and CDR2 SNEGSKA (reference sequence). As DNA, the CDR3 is TGCAGTGCTAGAGTGACCGGGACAGGACCCTACGAGCAGTACTTC. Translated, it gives CSARVTGTGPYEQYF.

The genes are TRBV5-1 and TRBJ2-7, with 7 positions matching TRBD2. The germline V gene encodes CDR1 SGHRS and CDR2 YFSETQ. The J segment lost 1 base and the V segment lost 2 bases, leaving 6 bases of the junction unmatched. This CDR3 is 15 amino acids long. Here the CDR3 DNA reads TGCGCCAGCAGCTTTGACACGGGAGGATCCTACGAGCAGTACTTC. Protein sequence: CASSFDTGGSYEQYF. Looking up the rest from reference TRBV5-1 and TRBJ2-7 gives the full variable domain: KAGVTQTPRYLIKTRGQQVTLSCSPISGHRSVSWYQQTPGQGLQFLFEYFSETQRNKGNFPGRFSGRQFSNSRSEMNVSTLELGDSALYLCASSFDTGGSYEQYFGPGTRLTVT.

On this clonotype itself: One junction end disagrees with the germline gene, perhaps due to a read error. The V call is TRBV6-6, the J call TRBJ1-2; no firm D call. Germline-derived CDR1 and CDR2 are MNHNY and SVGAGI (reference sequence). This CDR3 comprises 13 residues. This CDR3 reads CASSPATPYGFTF. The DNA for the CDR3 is TGTGCCAGCAGTCCCGCGACACCATATGGCTTCACCTTC.

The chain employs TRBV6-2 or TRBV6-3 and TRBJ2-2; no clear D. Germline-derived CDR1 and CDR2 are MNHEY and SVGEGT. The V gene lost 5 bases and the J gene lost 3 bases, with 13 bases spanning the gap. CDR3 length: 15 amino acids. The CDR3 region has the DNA TGTGCCAGCAGTATGATGGGTTCGTACACCGGGGAGCTGTTTTTT. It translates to CASSMMGSYTGELFF.

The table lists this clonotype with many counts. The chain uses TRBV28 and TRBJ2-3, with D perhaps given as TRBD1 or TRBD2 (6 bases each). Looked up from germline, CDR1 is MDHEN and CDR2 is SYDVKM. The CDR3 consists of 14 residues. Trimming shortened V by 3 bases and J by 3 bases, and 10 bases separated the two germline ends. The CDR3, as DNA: TGTGCCAGCAGTTTGGGGGGCAGGACAGATACGCAGTATTTT. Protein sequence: CASSLGGRTDTQYF.

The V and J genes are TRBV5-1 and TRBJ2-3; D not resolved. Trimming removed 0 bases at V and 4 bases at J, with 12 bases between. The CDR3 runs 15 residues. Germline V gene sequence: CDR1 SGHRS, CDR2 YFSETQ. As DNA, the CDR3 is TGCGCCAGCAGCTTGGAACAACCTTTGGCAGATACGCAGTATTTT. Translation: CASSLEQPLADTQYF.

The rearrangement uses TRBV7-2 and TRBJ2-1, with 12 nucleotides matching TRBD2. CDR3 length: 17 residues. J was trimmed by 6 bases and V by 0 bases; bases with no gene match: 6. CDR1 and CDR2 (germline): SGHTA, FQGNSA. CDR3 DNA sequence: TGTGCCAGCAGCTTAGCGTTCCTAGCGGGAGGGCGCAATGAGCAGTTCTTC. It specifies CASSLAFLAGGRNEQFF.

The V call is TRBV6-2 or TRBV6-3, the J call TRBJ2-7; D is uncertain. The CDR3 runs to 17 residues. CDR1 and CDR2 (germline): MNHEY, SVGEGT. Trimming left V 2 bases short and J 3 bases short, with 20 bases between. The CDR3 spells CASSYTIRANPGYEQYF. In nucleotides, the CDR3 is TGTGCCAGCAGTTACACTATCCGGGCGAACCCCGGCTACGAGCAGTACTTC.

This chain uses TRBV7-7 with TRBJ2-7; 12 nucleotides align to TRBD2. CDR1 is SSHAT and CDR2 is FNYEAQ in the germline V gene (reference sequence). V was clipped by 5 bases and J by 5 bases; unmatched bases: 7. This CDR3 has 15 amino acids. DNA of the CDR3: TGTGCCAGCAGCCTCCGACTAGCGGGAGTTAACGAGCAGTACTTC. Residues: CASSLRLAGVNEQYF.

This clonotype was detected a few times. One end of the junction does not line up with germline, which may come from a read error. This CDR3 reads CSARAGTVSSPLHF. In nucleotides, the CDR3 is TGCAGTGCCAGAGCAGGGACAGTAAGTTCACCCCTCCACTTT. The gene calls are TRBV20-1 and TRBJ1-6; 7 bases align to TRBD1. Germline CDR1 is DFQATT and CDR2 is SNEGSKA (reference sequence). The CDR3 length is 14 residues.

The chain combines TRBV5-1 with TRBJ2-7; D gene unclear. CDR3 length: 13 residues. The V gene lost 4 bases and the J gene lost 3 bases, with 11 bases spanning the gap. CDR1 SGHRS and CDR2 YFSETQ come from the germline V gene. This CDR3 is CASSHASYYEQYF. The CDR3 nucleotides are TGCGCCAGCAGCCACGCCAGCTACTACGAGCAGTACTTC. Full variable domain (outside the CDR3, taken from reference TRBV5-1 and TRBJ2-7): KAGVTQTPRYLIKTRGQQVTLSCSPISGHRSVSWYQQTPGQGLQFLFEYFSETQRNKGNFPGRFSGRQFSNSRSEMNVSTLELGDSALYLCASSHASYYEQYFGPGTRLTVT.

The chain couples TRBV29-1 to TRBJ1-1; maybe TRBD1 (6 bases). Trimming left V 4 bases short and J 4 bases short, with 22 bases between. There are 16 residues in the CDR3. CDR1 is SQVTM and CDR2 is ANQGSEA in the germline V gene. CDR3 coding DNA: TGCAGCGTTGTGAAACCCACAGGGATGACCGGCACTGAAGCTTTCTTT. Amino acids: CSVVKPTGMTGTEAFF. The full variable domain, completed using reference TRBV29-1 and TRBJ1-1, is SAVISQKPSRDICQRGTSLTIQCQVDSQVTMMFWYRQQPGQSLTLIATANQGSEATYESGFVIDKFPISRPNLTFSTLTVSNMSPEDSSIYLCSVVKPTGMTGTEAFFGQGTRLTVV.

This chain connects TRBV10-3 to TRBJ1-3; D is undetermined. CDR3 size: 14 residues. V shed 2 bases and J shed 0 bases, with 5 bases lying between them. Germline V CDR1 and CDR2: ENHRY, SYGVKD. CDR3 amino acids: CAISEGVSGNTIYF. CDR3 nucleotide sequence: TGTGCCATCAGTGAGGGGGTCTCTGGAAACACCATATATTTT.